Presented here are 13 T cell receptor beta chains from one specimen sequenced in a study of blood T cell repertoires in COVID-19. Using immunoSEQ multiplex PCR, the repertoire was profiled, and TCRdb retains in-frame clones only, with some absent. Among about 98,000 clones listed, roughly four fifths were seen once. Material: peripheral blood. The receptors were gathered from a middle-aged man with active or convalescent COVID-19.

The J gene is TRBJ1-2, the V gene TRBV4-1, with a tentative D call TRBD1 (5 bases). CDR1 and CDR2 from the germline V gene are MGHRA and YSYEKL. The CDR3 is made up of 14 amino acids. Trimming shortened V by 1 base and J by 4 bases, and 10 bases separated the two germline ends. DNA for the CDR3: TGCGCCAGCAGCCAAGGAAGGGGTTCCTATGGCTACACCTTC. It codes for CASSQGRGSYGYTF.

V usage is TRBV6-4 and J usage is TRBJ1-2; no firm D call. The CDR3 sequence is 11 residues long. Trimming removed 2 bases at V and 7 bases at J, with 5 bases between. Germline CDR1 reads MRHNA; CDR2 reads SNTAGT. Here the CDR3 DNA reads TGTGCCAGCAGTGACGGGCGTGGCTACACCTTC. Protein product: CASSDGRGYTF.

Here the CDR3 reads CAWSVRDSYEQYF. Here the CDR3 DNA reads TGTGCCTGGAGTGTGAGGGACTCCTACGAGCAGTACTTC. The chain recombines TRBV30 with TRBJ2-7, with D possibly matching TRBD2 (5 bases). CDR3 length: 13 amino acids. Germline V lookup: CDR1 GTSNPN, CDR2 SVGIG (reference sequence). V shed 0 bases and J shed 0 bases, with 6 bases lying between them.

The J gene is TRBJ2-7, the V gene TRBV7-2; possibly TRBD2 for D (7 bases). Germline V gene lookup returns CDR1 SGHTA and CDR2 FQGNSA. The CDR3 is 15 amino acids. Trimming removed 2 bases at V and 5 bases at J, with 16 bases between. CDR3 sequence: CASSLPSGGGNEQYF. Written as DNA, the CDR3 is TGTGCCAGCAGCTTACCTTCGGGGGGCGGAAACGAGCAGTACTTC. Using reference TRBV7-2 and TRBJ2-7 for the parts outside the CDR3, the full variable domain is GAGVSQSPSNKVTEKGKDVELRCDPISGHTALYWYRQSLGQGLEFLIYFQGNSAPDKSGLPSDRFSAERTGGSVSTLTIQRTQQEDSAVYLCASSLPSGGGNEQYFGPGTRLTVT.

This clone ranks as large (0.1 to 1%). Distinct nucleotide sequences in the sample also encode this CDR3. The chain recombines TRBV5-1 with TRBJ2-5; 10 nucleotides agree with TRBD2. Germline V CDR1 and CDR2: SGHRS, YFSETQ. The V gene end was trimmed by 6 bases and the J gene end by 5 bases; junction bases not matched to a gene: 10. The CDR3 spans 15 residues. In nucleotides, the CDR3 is TGCGCCAGCAACCCGAGCGGGGGGGCCGGGGAGACCCAGTACTTC. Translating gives CASNPSGGAGETQYF.

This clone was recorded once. The CDR3 nucleotides read TGCAGCGCCAACCGGGACAGGAAAGAGACCCAGTACTTC. As protein: CSANRDRKETQYF. The chain joins TRBV29-1 to TRBJ2-5; 8 bases are a match to TRBD1. The CDR3 is 13 amino acids. The germline V gene encodes CDR1 SQVTM and CDR2 ANQGSEA. V lost 7 bases to trimming and J lost 3 bases; unmatched junction nucleotides: 7.

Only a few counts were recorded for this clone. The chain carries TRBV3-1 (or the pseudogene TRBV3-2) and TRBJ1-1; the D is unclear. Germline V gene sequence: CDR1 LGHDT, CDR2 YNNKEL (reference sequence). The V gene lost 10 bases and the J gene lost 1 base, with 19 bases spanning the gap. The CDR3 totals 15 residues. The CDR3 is CATSRRGAQNTEAFF. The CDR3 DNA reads TGTGCCACTAGCCGGCGGGGAGCTCAGAACACTGAAGCTTTCTTT.

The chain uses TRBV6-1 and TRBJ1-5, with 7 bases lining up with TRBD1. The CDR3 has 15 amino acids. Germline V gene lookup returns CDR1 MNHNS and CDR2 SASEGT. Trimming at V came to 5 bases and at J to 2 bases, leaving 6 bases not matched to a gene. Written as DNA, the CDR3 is TGTGCCAGCAGTCAGAGGGGGCCTGGCAATCAGCCCCAGCATTTT. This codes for CASSQRGPGNQPQHF.

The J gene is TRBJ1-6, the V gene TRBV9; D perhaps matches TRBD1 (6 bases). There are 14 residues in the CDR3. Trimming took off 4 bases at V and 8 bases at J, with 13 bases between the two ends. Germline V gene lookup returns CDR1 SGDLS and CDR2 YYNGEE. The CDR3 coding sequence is TGTGCCAGCAGCCCGAACAGGGCCCATTCACCCCTCCACTTT. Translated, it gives CASSPNRAHSPLHF.

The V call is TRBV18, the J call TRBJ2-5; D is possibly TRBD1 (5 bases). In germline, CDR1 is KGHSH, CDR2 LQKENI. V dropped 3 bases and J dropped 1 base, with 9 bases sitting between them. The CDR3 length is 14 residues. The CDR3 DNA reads TGTGCCAGCTCACCGGGGCGCCTCCAAGAGACCCAGTACTTC. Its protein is CASSPGRLQETQYF. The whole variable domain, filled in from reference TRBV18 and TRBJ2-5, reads NAGVMQNPRHLVRRRGQEARLRCSPMKGHSHVYWYRQLPEEGLKFMVYLQKENIIDESGMPKERFSAEFPKEGPSILRIQQVVRGDSAAYFCASSPGRLQETQYFGPGTRLLVL.

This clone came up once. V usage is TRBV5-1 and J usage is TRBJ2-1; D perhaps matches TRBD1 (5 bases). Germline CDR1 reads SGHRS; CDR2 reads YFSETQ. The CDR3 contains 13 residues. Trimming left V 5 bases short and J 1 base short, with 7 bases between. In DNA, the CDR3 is TGCGCCAGCAGAGGGGAATCCTACAATGAGCAGTTCTTC. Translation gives CASRGESYNEQFF.

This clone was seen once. Here the CDR3 reads CASSYSGRGGNQPQHF. CDR3 in DNA: TGTGCCAGCAGTTACTCGGGAAGGGGAGGGAATCAGCCCCAGCATTTT. The gene calls are TRBV6-2 or TRBV6-3 and TRBJ1-5, with a possible D match to TRBD1 (5 bases). Trimming pared 0 bases from V and 4 bases from J, leaving 13 bases between. Per the germline V gene, CDR1 is MNHEY and CDR2 is SVGEGT. The length of the CDR3 is 16 residues.

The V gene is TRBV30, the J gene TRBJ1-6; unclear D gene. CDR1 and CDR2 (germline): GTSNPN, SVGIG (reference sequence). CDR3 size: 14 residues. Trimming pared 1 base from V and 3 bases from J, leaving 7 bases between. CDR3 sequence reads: CAWSGAVYNSPLHF. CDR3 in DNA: TGTGCCTGGAGTGGGGCAGTCTATAATTCACCCCTCCACTTT.